A single sample is the source of the 18 T cell receptor beta chains below, sequenced in a study of beta chain features in type 1 diabetes. Expressed TCRB transcripts were sequenced because the entire RNA isolate underwent reverse transcription. The table came from immunoSEQ multiplex PCR; TCRdb's copy has only in-frame clones and leaves some out. The table includes about 400,000 clones, 10% to 15% detected once. Source material: naive CD4+ T cells from blood. Source of these receptors: a man between 18 and 35 years old in good health.

This clone appeared a few times. The chain employs TRBV25-1 and TRBJ1-5; D gene ambiguous. The CDR3 runs 14 residues. Per the germline V gene, CDR1 is MGHDK and CDR2 is SYGVNS. Between the trimmed V and J ends, which lost 5 bases and 1 base, there was a span of 9 bases. The CDR3 DNA is TGTGCCAGCAGTATGAGTGTAAGCAATCAGCCCCAGCATTTT. This gives the protein CASSMSVSNQPQHF.

This clone showed up just a few times. The chain carries TRBV19 and TRBJ2-6, with D possibly matching TRBD1 (6 bases). Germline V gene data show CDR1 as LNHDA and CDR2 as SQIVND (reference sequence). The CDR3 is 14 residues long. V lost 5 bases and J 3 bases, leaving 8 bases between the germline ends. This chain's CDR3 is CASSLQGGANVLTF. The DNA for the CDR3 is TGTGCCAGTAGTTTACAGGGTGGGGCCAACGTCCTGACTTTC. The full variable domain, its missing parts supplied by reference TRBV19 and TRBJ2-6, is DGGITQSPKYLFRKEGQNVTLSCEQNLNHDAMYWYRQDPGQGLRLIYYSQIVNDFQKGDIAEGYSVSREKKESFPLTVTSAQKNPTAFYLCASSLQGGANVLTFGAGSRLTVL.

V and J are TRBV28 and TRBJ1-5; TRBD1 is a possible D gene (6 bases). V was cut by 5 bases and J by 5 bases, with 13 bases left in between. This CDR3 spans 14 amino acids. CDR1 is MDHEN, CDR2 SYDVKM, per germline. This CDR3 reads CASSTGTLYQPQHF. The CDR3 coding sequence is TGTGCCAGCAGTACCGGGACACTTTATCAGCCCCAGCATTTT.

The chain combines TRBV4-1 with TRBJ2-3; 9 nucleotides align to TRBD2. Germline assignment: CDR1 MGHRA and CDR2 YSYEKL. The junction had 9 bases not matched to a gene; V was cut back by 1 base and J by 4 bases. The CDR3 has 17 residues. The CDR3 nucleotides read TGCGCCAGCAGCCAAGGGCGGCTAGCGGGGATTTCAGATACGCAGTATTTT. This translates into CASSQGRLAGISDTQYF.

DNA for the CDR3: TGTGCCTGGAGTGTAACGGGAGTGGAGACCCAGTACTTC. This encodes CAWSVTGVETQYF. The chain carries TRBV30 and TRBJ2-5; D possibly corresponds to TRBD2 (6 bases). Germline CDR1 reads GTSNPN; CDR2 reads SVGIG (reference sequence). V was trimmed by 0 bases and J by 5 bases, leaving 10 bases between them. This CDR3 is built from 13 residues. Full variable domain (rest looked up from reference TRBV30 and TRBJ2-5): SQTIHQWPATLVQPVGSPLSLECTVEGTSNPNLYWYRQAAGRGLQLLFYSVGIGQISSEVPQNLSASRPQDRQFILSSKKLLLSDSGFYLCAWSVTGVETQYFGPGTRLLVL.

The chain is built from TRBV18 and TRBJ1-3, with unresolved D. Germline V gives CDR1 KGHSH, CDR2 LQKENI. V lost 0 bases and J 4 bases, leaving 10 bases between the germline ends. The CDR3 spans 15 residues. The CDR3: CASSPPIGAGNTIYF. The CDR3, as DNA: TGTGCCAGCTCACCACCAATAGGAGCGGGAAACACCATATATTTT.

The chain carries TRBV5-4 and TRBJ2-1; 14 positions match TRBD2. Trimming cost V 4 bases and J 0 bases; bases outside gene matches: 3. The CDR3 consists of 17 residues. Germline CDR1 and CDR2: SGHNT and YYREEE (reference sequence). Here the CDR3 reads CASSPGLAGASYNEQFF. The CDR3 DNA follows: TGTGCCAGCAGCCCGGGACTAGCGGGGGCCTCCTACAATGAGCAGTTCTTC.

The chain joins TRBV28 to TRBJ2-1; 9 bases line up with TRBD2. Germline V CDR1 and CDR2: MDHEN, SYDVKM. The CDR3 has 16 amino acids. Germline trimming cut 3 bases from V and 10 bases from J; bases unmatched to any gene: 13. Here the CDR3 DNA reads TGTGCCAGCAGTTTTGATGCGGGAGGGCACCCGACGGAGCAGTTCTTC. It encodes CASSFDAGGHPTEQFF. The variable domain in full, completed from reference TRBV28 and TRBJ2-1, reads DVKVTQSSRYLVKRTGEKVFLECVQDMDHENMFWYRQDPGLGLRLIYFSYDVKMKEKGDIPEGYSVSREKKERFSLILESASTNQTSMYLCASSFDAGGHPTEQFFGPGTRLTVL.

This clone was seen more than once but under ten times. CDR3 region: CASSGAGAKNIQYF. The CDR3 DNA follows: TGTGCCAGCAGTGGGGCAGGGGCCAAAAACATTCAGTACTTC. This sequence joins TRBV25-1 and TRBJ2-4, with a weak D call TRBD1 (5 bases). The length of the CDR3 is 14 residues. Trimming left V 4 bases short and J 1 base short, with 8 bases between. Germline loops: CDR1 MGHDK, CDR2 SYGVNS.

The chain employs TRBV7-2 and TRBJ1-1; 7 nucleotides agree with TRBD1. Germline CDR1 reads SGHTA; CDR2 reads FQGNSA. V lost 3 bases to trimming and J lost 2 bases; unmatched junction nucleotides: 3. This CDR3 comprises 14 residues. CDR3 loop: CASSFGQANTEAFF. Written as DNA, the CDR3 is TGTGCCAGCAGCTTCGGACAGGCTAACACTGAAGCTTTCTTT.

As to this clone: The sample holds other DNA sequences that translate to the same CDR3. This chain links TRBV30 with TRBJ1-2, with a weak D call TRBD1 (5 bases). Germline loops: CDR1 GTSNPN, CDR2 SVGIG (reference sequence). Deletions cut 0 bases from V and 4 bases from J, with 6 bases between. CDR3 length equals 12 residues. Here the CDR3 DNA reads TGTGCCTGGAGTGTGGGGGGCTATGGCTACACCTTC. Protein: CAWSVGGYGYTF.

The chain links TRBV9 to TRBJ2-3; 8 bases match TRBD1. Germline V lookup: CDR1 SGDLS, CDR2 YYNGEE. The junction had 9 bases not matched to a gene; V was cut back by 4 bases and J by 2 bases. The CDR3 has 16 amino acids. The CDR3 bases are TGTGCCAGCAGCCCAGGACAGGGAGTTCTCACAGATACGCAGTATTTT. Its protein is CASSPGQGVLTDTQYF.

The chain uses TRBV30 and TRBJ2-3; D is undetermined. The CDR3 extends over 11 amino acids. Trimming removed 2 bases from V and 6 bases from J, with 6 bases in between. Germline loops: CDR1 GTSNPN, CDR2 SVGIG (reference sequence). The CDR3 is CAWSPMDTQYF. Here the CDR3 DNA reads TGTGCCTGGAGTCCCATGGATACGCAGTATTTT.

This rearrangement joins TRBV7-2 to TRBJ2-3; 10 bases fit TRBD2. V shed 3 bases and J 1 base; nucleotides not matched to a gene: 4. Germline CDR1 reads SGHTA; CDR2 reads FQGNSA. This CDR3 spans 16 amino acids. CDR3 bases: TGTGCCAGCAGCTTCCAGCTAGCGGGGGGCACAGATACGCAGTATTTT. Amino acid sequence: CASSFQLAGGTDTQYF.

This clone was detected a few times. The chain uses TRBV19 and TRBJ2-3; D uncertain. The V end was cut by 1 base, the J end by 6 bases, with 11 bases between. The CDR3 consists of 14 residues. Germline assignment: CDR1 LNHDA and CDR2 SQIVND (reference sequence). CDR3 amino acids: CASSIGAGWDTQYF. The CDR3 DNA follows: TGTGCCAGTAGTATAGGGGCAGGTTGGGATACGCAGTATTTT.

The chain couples TRBV7-8 to TRBJ2-2; TRBD2 matches 8 bases. V shed 4 bases, J shed 3 bases, and the junction held 7 bases outside the gene matches. The germline V gene has CDR1 SGHVS and CDR2 FQNEAQ. The length of the CDR3 is 16 residues. The CDR3 protein is CASSSGGGRDTGELFF. The CDR3 DNA reads as TGTGCCAGCAGCTCGGGCGGGGGGCGCGACACCGGGGAGCTGTTTTTT. Filled out from reference TRBV7-8 and TRBJ2-2, the complete variable domain reads GAGVSQSPRYKVAKRGQDVALRCDPISGHVSLFWYQQALGQGPEFLTYFQNEAQLDKSGLPSDRFFAERPEGSVSTLKIQRTQQEDSAVYLCASSSGGGRDTGELFFGEGSRLTVL.

V usage is TRBV9 and J usage is TRBJ2-5; 11 bases map to TRBD2. Germline trimming cut 0 bases from V and 9 bases from J; bases unmatched to any gene: 1. CDR1 and CDR2 (germline): SGDLS, YYNGEE. The CDR3 has 13 residues. CDR3 in amino acids: CASSVVAGGPQYF. The CDR3 DNA reads TGTGCCAGCAGCGTAGTAGCGGGAGGGCCCCAGTACTTC.

This rearrangement joins TRBV5-6 to TRBJ2-3; 7 positions agree with TRBD1. Germline CDR1 is SGHDT and CDR2 is YYEEEE. The V and J ends lost 6 bases and 2 bases, in that order; junction bases with no gene match: 12. This CDR3 contains 16 residues. CDR3: CASNPYRDRDTDTQYF. In DNA, the CDR3 is TGTGCCAGCAACCCATACCGGGACAGAGACACAGATACGCAGTATTTT.